This T cell receptor beta chain comes out of a study of CD8 T cells in ankylosing spondylitis. Study conclusions and caveats: Blood from ankylosing spondylitis patients appeared to carry a characteristic roughly 8-variant TCR beta motif. Significant enrichment of disease-linked clones was reportedly seen in matched ankylosing spondylitis synovial fluid. Clones that were linked to disease were CD8+ and were relatively rare in peripheral blood.

The germline V gene has CDR1 SGHTA and CDR2 FQGNSA. CDR3 length: 15 amino acids. The germline V and J ends were trimmed by 5 bases and 2 bases, with 14 bases remaining between them. For this clonotype: As yet, its antigen is unknown.

TCRdb itself ran the 5' RACE reads through MiXCR, one entry per CDR3 protein. The sample lists a few hundred thousand distinct CDR3 sequences, about 13% seen once, with around 7% in the top ten. Sequencing used blood, either unsorted or a sorted T cell fraction (not recorded which). This sequence joins TRBV7-2 and TRBJ2-3; D not resolved. The origin of this receptor is a male donor with ankylosing spondylitis. The CDR3 coding sequence is TGTGCCAGCAGCCCATTCGGGCGGAACACAGATACGCAGTATTTT. Amino acids: CASSPFGRNTDTQYF.